Below, 9 T cell receptor beta chains from the same sample are listed, as sequenced in a study of blood T cell repertoires in COVID-19. Some clones are missing from TCRdb's copy, which holds only in-frame ones; the method was immunoSEQ multiplex PCR. Of about 62,000 clones detected, approximately 87% appear once; the ten largest clones hold 3.9%. Material: peripheral blood. The receptors derive from a human donor in a cohort sampled during active COVID-19.

V gene TRBV9 combines with J gene TRBJ1-2, with 8 bases fitting TRBD1. The V gene's germline CDR1 is SGDLS and CDR2 YYNGEE. J lost 4 bases, V lost 4 bases, and 9 bases had no gene match. This CDR3 has 15 amino acids. The CDR3 loop reads CASSPGQGSSYGYTF. The CDR3 coding sequence is TGTGCCAGCAGCCCCGGACAGGGCAGCAGCTATGGCTACACCTTC.

In nucleotides, the CDR3 is TGCGCCAGCAGCCAAGATCGCGTAGGAGGCTATGGCTACACCTTC. This codes for CASSQDRVGGYGYTF. The V and J genes are TRBV4-3 and TRBJ1-2; D gene uncertain. This CDR3 spans 15 amino acids. Germline values: CDR1 LGHNA, CDR2 YSLEER. V was pared by 0 bases and J by 4 bases, with 12 bases between.

V and J are TRBV4-3 and TRBJ2-1, with 10 positions matching TRBD2. The ends lost 6 bases at V and 3 bases at J; junction bases unmatched: 5. The CDR3 is 15 amino acids. In germline, CDR1 is LGHNA, CDR2 YSLEER. CDR3 nucleotides: TGCGCCAGCAGTCTTCTAGCGGGGGACTACAATGAGCAGTTCTTC. Amino acids: CASSLLAGDYNEQFF.

This chain connects TRBV5-1 to TRBJ1-1; D perhaps matches TRBD1 (6 bases). The germline V and J ends were trimmed by 5 bases and 5 bases, with 13 bases remaining between them. The CDR3 is 13 residues long. Germline V gene sequence: CDR1 SGHRS, CDR2 YFSETQ. The CDR3 region is CASRTGMSTEAFF. The CDR3, as DNA: TGCGCCAGCAGAACAGGGATGAGTACTGAAGCTTTCTTT.

The V and J genes are TRBV4-3 and TRBJ2-1, with TRBD2 identical over 12 bases. This CDR3 contains 16 residues. Germline V lookup: CDR1 LGHNA, CDR2 YSLEER. Trimming cost V 1 base and J 6 bases; bases outside gene matches: 4. For the CDR3, the DNA is TGCGCCAGCAGCCAAGCTAGCGGGAGGGGATTCAATGAGCAGTTCTTC. Its protein is CASSQASGRGFNEQFF.

The chain carries TRBV6-1 and TRBJ2-7; 9 positions match TRBD2. The CDR3 is 15 amino acids. With V trimmed by 3 bases and J by 3 bases, 6 bases remained unmatched. Germline assignment: CDR1 MNHNS and CDR2 SASEGT. The CDR3 DNA is TGTGCCAGCAGTGATAGACTAGCGGCAAACTACGAGCAGTACTTC. Translated: CASSDRLAANYEQYF.

V usage is TRBV16 and J usage is TRBJ2-1, with D maybe TRBD1 (6 bases). Per germline, CDR1 KGHSY and CDR2 FQNENV. Trimming stripped 2 bases from V and 12 bases from J, with 14 bases between. The CDR3 sequence is 13 residues long. CDR3 region: CASSQNQGSGQFF. CDR3 DNA sequence: TGTGCCAGCAGCCAAAATCAGGGGAGCGGGCAGTTCTTC.

The gene calls are TRBV19 and TRBJ2-3; tentative D call: TRBD2 (7 bases). CDR3 size: 12 residues. Germline CDR1 and CDR2: LNHDA and SQIVND (reference sequence). Trimming pared 11 bases from V and 4 bases from J, leaving 13 bases between. The CDR3 region has the DNA TGTGCCTCCAGGGGAGGGGCAGATACGCAGTATTTT. This codes for CASRGGADTQYF.

This rearrangement joins TRBV14 to TRBJ2-5; 7 positions agree with TRBD2. The trim removed 5 bases at V and 4 bases at J, leaving 7 bases unmatched. The CDR3 is 14 amino acids. Germline V gene data show CDR1 as SGHDN and CDR2 as FVKESK. DNA for the CDR3: TGTGCCAGCAGCTGGGAGCGGGGAGGAGAGACCCAGTACTTC. Its translation is CASSWERGGETQYF.